Listed below are T cell receptor beta chains from one sample, sequenced in a study of cytomegalovirus exposure and HLA in healthy donors. TCRdb keeps only in-frame clones here, not all; method: immunoSEQ multiplex PCR. The repertoire shows approximately 76,000 clones; the top ten hold 3.8%. Input material: PBMCs. The receptors were sampled from a man younger than 35 in good health and CMV-seropositive. CDR3s include the opening cysteine and the closing phenylalanine or tryptophan. The order of the fields is D gene, J gene, V gene, CDR3 DNA, CDR3 protein. A D gene is named only where the DNA matches it firmly.

d_call: NA; j_call: TRBJ1-2; v_call: TRBV7-8; cdr3_nt: TGTGCCAGCAGCCACGGGTACGATACAGGTCCGCCAAGATACACCTTC; cdr3_aa: CASSHGYDTGPPRYTF
d_call: TRBD2; j_call: TRBJ2-1; v_call: TRBV9; cdr3_nt: TGTGCCAGCAGCGTAAGAGGGCTAGCGGGGGACAATGAGCAGTTCTTC; cdr3_aa: CASSVRGLAGDNEQFF
d_call: NA; j_call: TRBJ1-1; v_call: TRBV18; cdr3_nt: TGTGCCAGCTCACCACCAGCGGGAGAAGCTTTCTTT; cdr3_aa: CASSPPAGEAFF
d_call: NA; j_call: TRBJ2-3; v_call: TRBV5-6; cdr3_nt: TGTGCCAGCAGCTTGTTTACTATCCCGGATACGCAGTATTTT; cdr3_aa: CASSLFTIPDTQYF
d_call: NA; j_call: TRBJ2-7; v_call: TRBV6-4; cdr3_nt: TGTGCCAGCAGCGAAACAGGGTTGAGGGTCCGTTACGAGCAGTACTTC; cdr3_aa: CASSETGLRVRYEQYF
d_call: NA; j_call: TRBJ1-4; v_call: TRBV5-4; cdr3_nt: TGTGCCAGCAGCTTGACGGGTGAAAAACTGTTTTTT; cdr3_aa: CASSLTGEKLFF
d_call: NA; j_call: TRBJ1-6; v_call: TRBV6-1; cdr3_nt: TGTGCCAGCAGTGAATTGAGCAATTCACCCCTCCACTTT; cdr3_aa: CASSELSNSPLHF
d_call: TRBD2; j_call: TRBJ2-1; v_call: TRBV5-4; cdr3_nt: TGTGCCAGCAGCAGAGACGGACTAGTTTCCTACAATGAGCAGTTCTTC; cdr3_aa: CASSRDGLVSYNEQFF
d_call: NA; j_call: TRBJ2-2; v_call: TRBV19; cdr3_nt: TGTGCCAGTATTCGGGGCACCGGGGAGCTGTTTTTT; cdr3_aa: CASIRGTGELFF
d_call: TRBD1; j_call: TRBJ1-2; v_call: TRBV29-1; cdr3_nt: TGCAGCGTTGTGGACAGGGGGAACTATGGCTACACCTTC; cdr3_aa: CSVVDRGNYGYTF
d_call: NA; j_call: TRBJ2-7; v_call: TRBV7-4; cdr3_nt: TGTGCCAGCAGCTTACTCTCCGAGCAGTACTTC; cdr3_aa: CASSLLSEQYF
d_call: NA; j_call: TRBJ1-5; v_call: TRBV28; cdr3_nt: TGTGCCAGCAGTTTCGCCCAGGAGGCCAATCAGCCCCAGCATTTT; cdr3_aa: CASSFAQEANQPQHF
d_call: NA; j_call: TRBJ2-1; v_call: TRBV7-3; cdr3_nt: TGTGCCAGCAGCCCAGGGCTCTATTACAATGAGCAGTTCTTC; cdr3_aa: CASSPGLYYNEQFF
d_call: NA; j_call: TRBJ1-1; v_call: TRBV11-3; cdr3_nt: TGTGCCAGCAGCTTAGGACAGGAAGGGGCTGAAGCTTTCTTT; cdr3_aa: CASSLGQEGAEAFF
d_call: NA; j_call: TRBJ1-4; v_call: TRBV11-2; cdr3_nt: TGTGCCAGCAGCTTAGCGGGGGGTTGGACTAATGAAAAACTGTTTTTT; cdr3_aa: CASSLAGGWTNEKLFF
d_call: TRBD1; j_call: TRBJ1-1; v_call: TRBV7-8; cdr3_nt: TGTGCCAGCAGCTTAGGGTGGGGGACAGGGTCATGGAGGAACACTGAAGCTTTCTTT; cdr3_aa: CASSLGWGTGSWRNTEAFF
d_call: TRBD1; j_call: TRBJ2-1; v_call: TRBV29-1; cdr3_nt: TGCAGCGGTACCGACAGGGCACGCTACAATGAGCAGTTCTTC; cdr3_aa: CSGTDRARYNEQFF
d_call: TRBD2; j_call: TRBJ2-3; v_call: TRBV14; cdr3_nt: TGTGCCAGCAGCCAAGAAAGCGGGGGTCTCACAGATACGCAGTATTTT; cdr3_aa: CASSQESGGLTDTQYF
d_call: NA; j_call: TRBJ1-1; v_call: TRBV9; cdr3_nt: TGTGCCAGCAGTGATAACCGGGACACCCTTAACACTGAAGCTTTCTTT; cdr3_aa: CASSDNRDTLNTEAFF
d_call: TRBD1; j_call: TRBJ1-4; v_call: TRBV6-1; cdr3_nt: TGTGCCAGCAGTGGGACAGGGGTTCGTGAAAAACTGTTTTTT; cdr3_aa: CASSGTGVREKLFF
d_call: NA; j_call: TRBJ2-2; v_call: TRBV19; cdr3_nt: TGTGCCAGTAGTATAGGCAGGGTAACCGGGGAGCTGTTTTTT; cdr3_aa: CASSIGRVTGELFF
d_call: TRBD2; j_call: TRBJ2-1; v_call: TRBV29-1; cdr3_nt: TGCAGCGTTGGCCTAGCGGAGAGAGACAATGAGCAGTTCTTC; cdr3_aa: CSVGLAERDNEQFF
d_call: NA; j_call: TRBJ2-1; v_call: TRBV6-5; cdr3_nt: TGTGCCAGCAGTTACTCCCGCGGGACCTACAATGAGCAGTTCTTC; cdr3_aa: CASSYSRGTYNEQFF
d_call: NA; j_call: TRBJ2-6; v_call: TRBV11-2; cdr3_nt: TGTGCCAGCAGCTCCCCCATTTCTGGGGCCAACGTCCTGACTTTC; cdr3_aa: CASSSPISGANVLTF
d_call: NA; j_call: TRBJ1-1; v_call: TRBV7-9; cdr3_nt: TGTGCCAGCAGCCCCAAAAGGCCAACGAGGGACACTGAAGCTTTCTTT; cdr3_aa: CASSPKRPTRDTEAFF
d_call: NA; j_call: TRBJ2-7; v_call: TRBV18; cdr3_nt: TGTGCCAGCTCACCCTGGACAGACTACGAGCAGTACTTC; cdr3_aa: CASSPWTDYEQYF
d_call: NA; j_call: TRBJ2-7; v_call: TRBV18; cdr3_nt: TGTGCCAGCTCACCCTCCGGGACTTACTACGAGCAGTACTTC; cdr3_aa: CASSPSGTYYEQYF
d_call: TRBD2; j_call: TRBJ2-1; v_call: TRBV2; cdr3_nt: TGTGCCAGCAGTGGCCGGGGGACTAGCGGGGGGAATGAGCAGTTCTTC; cdr3_aa: CASSGRGTSGGNEQFF
d_call: NA; j_call: TRBJ1-4; v_call: TRBV11-2; cdr3_nt: TGTGCCAGCAGCTTAGACCCGATGAGGGGGGAAAAACTGTTTTTT; cdr3_aa: CASSLDPMRGEKLFF
d_call: TRBD1; j_call: TRBJ2-7; v_call: TRBV6-5; cdr3_nt: TGTGCCAGCAGTAGCCGGGACAGGGCGATCTACGAGCAGTACTTC; cdr3_aa: CASSSRDRAIYEQYF
d_call: NA; j_call: TRBJ1-2; v_call: TRBV7-8; cdr3_nt: TGTGCCAGCAGCTTACTATCTCTTGAAGGCTACACCTTC; cdr3_aa: CASSLLSLEGYTF
d_call: NA; j_call: TRBJ1-3; v_call: TRBV2; cdr3_nt: TGTGCCAGCAGTGAATGGGAGGACACCATATATTTT; cdr3_aa: CASSEWEDTIYF
d_call: TRBD1; j_call: TRBJ1-5; v_call: TRBV7-8; cdr3_nt: TGTGCCAGCAGCCCTATAGGGACAGGGGGATATCAGCCCCAGCATTTT; cdr3_aa: CASSPIGTGGYQPQHF
d_call: NA; j_call: TRBJ1-4; v_call: TRBV27; cdr3_nt: TGTGCCAGCAGTCCGGCCGAAGGAGCTAATGAAAAACTGTTTTTT; cdr3_aa: CASSPAEGANEKLFF
d_call: TRBD1; j_call: TRBJ2-5; v_call: TRBV11-3; cdr3_nt: TGTGCCAGCAGCCCTACCAGGGGGCAAGAGACCCAGTACTTC; cdr3_aa: CASSPTRGQETQYF
d_call: TRBD2; j_call: TRBJ2-7; v_call: TRBV2; cdr3_nt: TGTGCCAGCAGTGGTACTAGCGACGAGCAGTACTTC; cdr3_aa: CASSGTSDEQYF
d_call: TRBD2; j_call: TRBJ2-2; v_call: TRBV7-9; cdr3_nt: TGTGCCAGCAGGGGACTAATGTATTCCGGGGAGCTGTTTTTT; cdr3_aa: CASRGLMYSGELFF
d_call: NA; j_call: TRBJ2-5; v_call: TRBV29-1; cdr3_nt: TGCAGCGCCCGGACAGACCAAGAGACCCAGTACTTC; cdr3_aa: CSARTDQETQYF
d_call: NA; j_call: TRBJ1-5; v_call: TRBV19; cdr3_nt: TGTGCCAGTAGTTATACAGATACCAGCAATCAGCCCCAGCATTTT; cdr3_aa: CASSYTDTSNQPQHF
d_call: TRBD2; j_call: TRBJ2-7; v_call: TRBV5-1; cdr3_nt: TGCGCCAGCAGCTTAAACGACGGGACTAGGGGCCACGAGCAGTACTTC; cdr3_aa: CASSLNDGTRGHEQYF
d_call: TRBD1; j_call: TRBJ2-6; v_call: TRBV29-1; cdr3_nt: TGCAGCGTTGAAGGGGGGACAGGGTTCTCTGGGGCCAACGTCCTGACTTTC; cdr3_aa: CSVEGGTGFSGANVLTF
d_call: TRBD2; j_call: TRBJ2-5; v_call: TRBV5-1; cdr3_nt: TGCGCCAGCAGTTTTCTACGGGGGGGCGGGGAGACCCAGTACTTC; cdr3_aa: CASSFLRGGGETQYF
d_call: NA; j_call: TRBJ2-7; v_call: TRBV28; cdr3_nt: TGTGCCAGCAGTTCACTACACGCCAACCAGTACTTC; cdr3_aa: CASSSLHANQYF
d_call: TRBD1; j_call: TRBJ1-5; v_call: TRBV6-1; cdr3_nt: TGTGCCAGCAGTGACAGGACAGGCCTTGGGCCCCAGCATTTT; cdr3_aa: CASSDRTGLGPQHF
d_call: NA; j_call: TRBJ1-4; v_call: TRBV6-1; cdr3_nt: TGTGCCACAGGGGTCGCAAGAAATGAAAAACTGTTTTTT; cdr3_aa: CATGVARNEKLFF
d_call: NA; j_call: TRBJ2-5; v_call: TRBV28; cdr3_nt: TGTGCCAGCAGTTTCTTAGAGACCCAGTACTTC; cdr3_aa: CASSFLETQYF
d_call: TRBD1; j_call: TRBJ1-1; v_call: TRBV6-6; cdr3_nt: TGTGCCAGCAGATTACAGGGGATAAACACTGAAGCTTTCTTT; cdr3_aa: CASRLQGINTEAFF
d_call: TRBD1; j_call: TRBJ1-4; v_call: TRBV6-1; cdr3_nt: TGTGCCAGCAGTGAGGATGGACAGGGTCATGAAAAACTGTTTTTT; cdr3_aa: CASSEDGQGHEKLFF
d_call: TRBD1; j_call: TRBJ1-1; v_call: TRBV28; cdr3_nt: TGTGCCAGCAGTTTAGGGGCGGACAGGAGGAACACTGAAGCTTTCTTT; cdr3_aa: CASSLGADRRNTEAFF